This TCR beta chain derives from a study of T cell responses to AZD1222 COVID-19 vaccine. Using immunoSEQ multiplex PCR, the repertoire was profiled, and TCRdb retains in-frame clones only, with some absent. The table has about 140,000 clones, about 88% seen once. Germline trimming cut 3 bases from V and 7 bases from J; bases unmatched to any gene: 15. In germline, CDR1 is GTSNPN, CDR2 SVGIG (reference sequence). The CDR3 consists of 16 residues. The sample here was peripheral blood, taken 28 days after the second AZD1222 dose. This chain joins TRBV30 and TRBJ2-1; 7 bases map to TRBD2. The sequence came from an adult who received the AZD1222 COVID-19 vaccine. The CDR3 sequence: CAWSGGTLTSGNEQFF. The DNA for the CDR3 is TGTGCCTGGAGCGGGGGGACCCTGACTTCCGGGAATGAGCAGTTCTTC.